The rows below give T cell receptor beta chains drawn from one sample of a study of blood T cell repertoires in COVID-19. TCRdb's copy holds only in-frame clones and misses some; the assay was immunoSEQ multiplex PCR. The sample yields tens of thousands of clones, more than 75% seen once. Sequencing was done on a sample of peripheral blood. All receptors derive from a man aged 50 or older with active or convalescent COVID-19. Each CDR3 is given with its conserved first and last residue. A D gene is named only where the DNA matches it firmly. Clone size is stated in some rows and not others, as once, few, many or a class when expanded.

cdr3_length: 13; v_call: TRBV3-1/TRBV3-2; j_call: TRBJ1-1; d_call: -; clone_size: -; cdr3_nt: TGTGCCAGCAAGAATACGGGGAACACTGAAGCTTTCTTT; cdr3_aa: CASKNTGNTEAFF
cdr3_length: 14; v_call: TRBV5-1; j_call: TRBJ2-1; d_call: TRBD1; clone_size: -; cdr3_nt: TGCGCCAGCAGCATGGGACAGGGGTTCAATGAGCAGTTCTTC; cdr3_aa: CASSMGQGFNEQFF
cdr3_length: 17; v_call: TRBV28; j_call: TRBJ2-5; d_call: TRBD2; clone_size: -; cdr3_nt: TGTGCCAGCAGTTCCCCGGGGAGAGCGGGGCTGGGGGAGACCCAGTACTTC; cdr3_aa: CASSSPGRAGLGETQYF
cdr3_length: 14; v_call: TRBV19; j_call: TRBJ1-6; d_call: -; clone_size: -; cdr3_nt: TGTGCCAGTAGTATGAATGGAGCCAATTCACCCCTCCACTTT; cdr3_aa: CASSMNGANSPLHF
cdr3_length: 15; v_call: TRBV5-3; j_call: TRBJ1-3; d_call: TRBD1; clone_size: -; cdr3_nt: TGTGCCAGAAGTCAAGACAGGGGCTCTGGAAACACCATATATTTT; cdr3_aa: CARSQDRGSGNTIYF
cdr3_length: 15; v_call: TRBV5-8; j_call: TRBJ2-5; d_call: TRBD1; clone_size: -; cdr3_nt: TGTGCCAGCAGCCTTCCGACAGGGGGCTTAGAGACCCAGTACTTC; cdr3_aa: CASSLPTGGLETQYF
cdr3_length: 18; v_call: TRBV27; j_call: TRBJ2-1; d_call: TRBD2; clone_size: once; cdr3_nt: TGTGCCAGCAGTCGAACTAGCGGGGGGACCAGCTCCTACAATGAGCAGTTCTTC; cdr3_aa: CASSRTSGGTSSYNEQFF
cdr3_length: 14; v_call: TRBV10-1; j_call: TRBJ2-3; d_call: -; clone_size: -; cdr3_nt: TGCGCCAGCAGTGAAGGGGGGGGGACAGATACGCAGTATTTT; cdr3_aa: CASSEGGGTDTQYF
cdr3_length: 16; v_call: TRBV18; j_call: TRBJ2-2; d_call: -; clone_size: -; cdr3_nt: TGTGCCAGCTCACCGAACGAGCTATCGAACACCGGGGAGCTGTTTTTT; cdr3_aa: CASSPNELSNTGELFF
cdr3_length: 15; v_call: TRBV7-6; j_call: TRBJ2-1; d_call: TRBD2; clone_size: -; cdr3_nt: TGTGCCAGCAGCCCGGGGGGGAGCGCCTACAATGAGCAGTTCTTC; cdr3_aa: CASSPGGSAYNEQFF
cdr3_length: 15; v_call: TRBV29-1; j_call: TRBJ2-3; d_call: TRBD1; clone_size: -; cdr3_nt: TGCAGCGTTGGGGCCGGGACAGATAGCACAGATACGCAGTATTTT; cdr3_aa: CSVGAGTDSTDTQYF
cdr3_length: 15; v_call: TRBV7-2; j_call: TRBJ2-7; d_call: -; clone_size: few; cdr3_nt: TGTGCCAGCAGCTTAGCGGCAAGTATCACCTACGAGCAGTACTTC; cdr3_aa: CASSLAASITYEQYF
cdr3_length: 16; v_call: TRBV9; j_call: TRBJ1-1; d_call: TRBD1; clone_size: few; cdr3_nt: TGTGCCAGCAGCGTAGGAGGGGGGCAGGGGGGAACTGAAGCTTTCTTT; cdr3_aa: CASSVGGGQGGTEAFF
cdr3_length: 15; v_call: TRBV27; j_call: TRBJ1-4; d_call: TRBD1; clone_size: -; cdr3_nt: TGTGCCAGCAGTTCGCAGGGGGCAACTAATGAAAAACTGTTTTTT; cdr3_aa: CASSSQGATNEKLFF
cdr3_length: 14; v_call: TRBV25-1; j_call: TRBJ2-3; d_call: TRBD1; clone_size: -; cdr3_nt: TGTGCCAGCGAAAGACAGGGCATCACAGATACGCAGTATTTT; cdr3_aa: CASERQGITDTQYF
cdr3_length: 15; v_call: TRBV6-2/TRBV6-3; j_call: TRBJ2-3; d_call: TRBD1; clone_size: -; cdr3_nt: TGTGCCAGCAGTTATGGGGACAGTGGCACAGATACGCAGTATTTT; cdr3_aa: CASSYGDSGTDTQYF
cdr3_length: 14; v_call: TRBV3-1/TRBV3-2; j_call: TRBJ2-1; d_call: -; clone_size: -; cdr3_nt: TGTGCCAGCAGCCAACCCCCTAGCGAGGGGGAGCAGTTCTTC; cdr3_aa: CASSQPPSEGEQFF